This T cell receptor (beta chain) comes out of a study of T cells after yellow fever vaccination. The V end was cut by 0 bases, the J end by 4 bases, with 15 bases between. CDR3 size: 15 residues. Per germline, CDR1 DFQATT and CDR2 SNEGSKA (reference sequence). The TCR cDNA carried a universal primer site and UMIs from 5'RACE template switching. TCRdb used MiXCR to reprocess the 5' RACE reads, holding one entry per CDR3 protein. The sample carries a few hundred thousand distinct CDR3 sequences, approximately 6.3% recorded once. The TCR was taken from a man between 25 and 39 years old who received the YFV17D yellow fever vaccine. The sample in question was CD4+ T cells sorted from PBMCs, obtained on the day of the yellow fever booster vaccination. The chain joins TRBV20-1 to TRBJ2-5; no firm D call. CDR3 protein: CSARDRQNSLETQYF. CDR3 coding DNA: TGCAGTGCTAGAGATCGTCAGAATAGCTTAGAGACCCAGTACTTC.